The 24 T cell receptor beta chains below were found in one sample sequenced in a study of response to subunit inactivated influenza vaccine listed by TCRdb under 2018. Receptor amplification or capture employed RT-PCR. The sequencing machine was an Illumina HiSeq 2500. Using fastp at Q25 and MiXCR, TCRdb reprocessed the public reads and kept productive beta chains. A single entry per CDR3 protein holds the most common genes and DNA from its merged rows. This sample lists roughly 630,000 distinct CDR3 sequences; 11% to 15% were detected once. Less than 9% of the sample comes from the top ten. The starting material was PBMCs from blood, obtained 14 days before vaccination. These receptors all come from a man aged 50 to 60 who received an inactivated influenza vaccine. Donor details come from another sample of the same person, matched by shared clones.

This clonotype was found a few times. The junction differs from germline at one of its ends, possibly a read error. The rearrangement uses TRBV12-3 or TRBV12-4 and TRBJ2-1; the D is unclear. There are 15 residues in the CDR3. The CDR3 protein is CASTLHPNGPNEQFF. The CDR3 nucleotides are TGTGCCAGCACTTTACACCCCAATGGCCCTAATGAGCAGTTCTTC.

This rearrangement joins TRBV5-1 to TRBJ1-6; D not certain. This CDR3 has 15 amino acids. The V gene lost 1 base and the J gene lost 7 bases, with 12 bases spanning the gap. From germline, CDR1 is SGHRS and CDR2 YFSETQ. The CDR3 is CASSLQATRNSPLHF. CDR3 sequence (DNA): TGCGCCAGCAGCTTGCAGGCCACCCGGAATTCACCCCTCCACTTT.

In this sample, this clonotype turned up many times. The gene calls are TRBV7-9 and TRBJ2-1; TRBD2 matches 10 bases. CDR3 size: 16 residues. CDR1 is SEHNR, CDR2 FQNEAQ, per germline (reference sequence). After removal of 5 bases from V and 2 bases from J, the junction contained 6 bases not matched to a gene. The chain's CDR3 is CASSPRLAGAYNEQFF. CDR3 in DNA: TGTGCCAGCAGCCCTCGCCTAGCGGGAGCCTACAATGAGCAGTTCTTC.

The genes are TRBV12-3 or TRBV12-4 and TRBJ1-2; D perhaps matches TRBD1 (6 bases). Trimming left V 3 bases short and J 7 bases short, with 21 bases between. The CDR3 has 16 amino acids. Here the CDR3 DNA reads TGTGCCAGCAGTTTTAGCCACGCCGTGGGGGCGAGTGGCTACACCTTC. This gives the protein CASSFSHAVGASGYTF.

This chain joins TRBV7-2 and TRBJ2-1; 15 bases map to TRBD2. The J segment lost 4 bases and the V segment lost 8 bases, leaving 3 bases of the junction unmatched. The germline CDR1 and CDR2 sequences are SGHTA and FQGNSA. CDR3 length equals 15 residues. The CDR3 sequence is CASRTSGGDYNEQFF. The CDR3 DNA sequence: TGTGCCAGCCGGACTAGCGGGGGGGATTACAATGAGCAGTTCTTC.

The J gene is TRBJ1-1, the V gene TRBV6-2 or TRBV6-3; D is possibly TRBD1 (5 bases). V was clipped by 5 bases and J by 0 bases, with 13 bases between them. Germline V gives CDR1 MNHEY, CDR2 SVGEGT. The CDR3 is 15 residues long. The CDR3 DNA reads as TGTGCCAGCAGTGACTACAGGATTCTGAACACTGAAGCTTTCTTT. It is translated as CASSDYRILNTEAFF.

The chain recombines TRBV29-1 with TRBJ2-7, with D possibly being TRBD2 (6 bases). V was pared by 0 bases and J by 2 bases, with 11 bases between. This CDR3 comprises 14 residues. In germline, CDR1 is SQVTM, CDR2 ANQGSEA. This CDR3 reads CSVEDPRGTYEQYF. CDR3 sequence (DNA): TGCAGCGTTGAAGATCCGCGGGGTACCTACGAGCAGTACTTC.

The chain uses TRBV4-1 and TRBJ2-5, with 9 bases matching TRBD2. The CDR3 consists of 17 residues. Germline V lookup: CDR1 MGHRA, CDR2 YSYEKL. V was clipped by 2 bases and J by 0 bases; unmatched bases: 7. The CDR3 nucleotides read TGCGCCAGCAGCCAAACGACTAGCGGAACCTACCAAGAGACCCAGTACTTC. Its protein product is CASSQTTSGTYQETQYF.

This clonotype was observed a few times. The rearrangement links TRBV6-1 to TRBJ2-7, with D perhaps being TRBD1 or TRBD2 (7 bases each). V was cut by 8 bases and J by 5 bases, with 19 bases left in between. Per germline, CDR1 MNHNS and CDR2 SASEGT. The CDR3 length is 14 residues. The CDR3 here is CASQGEGRLDEQYF. As DNA, the CDR3 is TGTGCCAGCCAGGGGGAGGGCCGCCTCGACGAGCAGTACTTC.

This clonotype appeared a few times. The chain uses TRBV7-2 and TRBJ2-7; D not resolved. The V end lost 4 bases, the J end lost 0 bases, and 13 bases lay between the germline ends. Germline V gene sequence: CDR1 SGHTA, CDR2 FQGNSA. The CDR3 sequence is 15 residues long. CDR3 sequence: CASSYAVVSSYEQYF. CDR3 coding DNA: TGTGCCAGCAGCTACGCGGTGGTTAGCTCCTACGAGCAGTACTTC.

The chain joins TRBV7-9 to TRBJ2-1; D may be TRBD2 (5 bases). V was cut by 1 base and J by 2 bases, with 15 bases left in between. CDR1 is SEHNR and CDR2 is FQNEAQ in the germline V gene (reference sequence). The CDR3 length is 17 residues. The CDR3 nucleotides are TGTGCCAGCAGCTTAGAATTTTGGCGGGTCCCCTACAATGAGCAGTTCTTC. Translating it yields CASSLEFWRVPYNEQFF.

The chain joins TRBV3-1 to TRBJ2-1, with 13 bases matching TRBD2. Trimming removed 6 bases from V and 7 bases from J; junction bases left unmatched: 6. The CDR3 sequence is 15 residues long. Germline V CDR1 and CDR2: LGHDT, YNNKEL (reference sequence). In DNA form, the CDR3 reads TGTGCCAGCAGGGAAGGACTAGCGGGAGTGAATGAGCAGTTCTTC. It specifies CASREGLAGVNEQFF.

This clonotype was counted a few times. This chain connects TRBV10-1 to TRBJ2-2; D might be TRBD1 or TRBD2, each matching 5 bases. V lost 3 bases and J lost 5, with 13 bases in between. This CDR3 spans 15 amino acids. Germline V gives CDR1 WNHNN, CDR2 SYGVQD (reference sequence). The CDR3 loop is CASSDRDVVTGELFF. The CDR3 bases are TGCGCCAGCAGTGATCGGGACGTCGTAACCGGGGAGCTGTTTTTT.

The sample holds a few counts of this clonotype. The J gene is TRBJ1-5, the V gene TRBV15, with D maybe TRBD1 (5 bases). V was cut by 0 bases and J by 6 bases, with 12 bases left in between. The V gene's germline CDR1 is LNHNV and CDR2 YYDKDF (reference sequence). The CDR3 length is 15 residues. The CDR3 loop is CATSRDQQESQPQHF. The CDR3 bases are TGTGCCACCAGCAGAGACCAACAGGAAAGTCAGCCCCAGCATTTT.

This clonotype was seen a few times. The CDR3 loop is CASSLLGSGHQETQYF. DNA for the CDR3: TGTGCCAGCAGTTTATTGGGTTCGGGACACCAAGAGACCCAGTACTTC. This chain joins TRBV27 and TRBJ2-5, with D perhaps assigned TRBD1 or TRBD2 (5 bases each). This CDR3 has 16 residues. The V and J ends lost 1 base and 0 bases respectively, with 12 bases between them. From germline, CDR1 is MNHEY and CDR2 SMNVEV (reference sequence).

In regard to this clonotype: The DNA is left out, because the CDR3 cannot be placed on it with certainty; the CDR3 is given as TCRdb lists it. This chain uses TRBV20-1 with TRBJ2-7; no DNA check was done on the table's D call, TRBD2. The CDR3 sequence runs 18 residues, both termini included. The germline V gene encodes CDR1 DFQATT and CDR2 SNEGSKA (reference sequence). CDR3 loop: CSASAVLEKLTWGGEQYF.

This clonotype was detected only a few times. The chain couples TRBV6-1 to TRBJ2-1; the match to TRBD1 covers 10 bases. The trim removed 8 bases at V and 6 bases at J, leaving 10 bases unmatched. The CDR3 covers 15 residues. Per the germline V gene, CDR1 is MNHNS and CDR2 is SASEGT. In nucleotides, the CDR3 is TGTGCCAGCGCAACGAGACAGGGGGCGAGCAATGAGCAGTTCTTC. Its translation: CASATRQGASNEQFF.

This clonotype was detected a few times. This chain uses TRBV20-1 with TRBJ2-5; D may be TRBD1 or TRBD2 (6 bases each). The V gene's germline CDR1 is DFQATT and CDR2 SNEGSKA (reference sequence). The V gene lost 6 bases and the J gene lost 5 bases, with 25 bases spanning the gap. CDR3 length: 16 residues. CDR3 sequence (DNA): TGCAGTGCACCTACTAGCTTCGAGAGGGGGTGGGAGACCCAGTACTTC. Its protein is CSAPTSFERGWETQYF.

The rearrangement links TRBV29-1 to TRBJ2-7, with D perhaps TRBD2 (5 bases). From germline, CDR1 is SQVTM and CDR2 ANQGSEA. The CDR3 loop spans 11 amino acids. The V gene lost 4 bases and the J gene lost 2 bases, with 6 bases spanning the gap. The CDR3 loop is CSVGETYEQYF. CDR3 nucleotide sequence: TGCAGCGTTGGGGAGACCTACGAGCAGTACTTC.

This clonotype was seen only a few times. The CDR3 coding sequence is TGCGCCAGCAGCCAAGACATGACAGGAACCACAGATACGCAGTATTTT. It translates to CASSQDMTGTTDTQYF. V gene TRBV4-3 combines with J gene TRBJ2-3; the D gene is possibly TRBD1 (6 bases). Trimming took off 0 bases at V and 2 bases at J, with 12 bases between the two ends. The CDR3 runs 16 residues. The germline CDR1 and CDR2 sequences are LGHNA and YSLEER.

CDR3 nucleotides: TGTGCCAGCAGTTACCTCGGAGGCGATCAGCCCCAGCATTTT. Its protein is CASSYLGGDQPQHF. J is TRBJ1-5 and V is TRBV6-2 or TRBV6-3; no clear D. CDR3 length: 14 amino acids. Germline CDR1 reads MNHEY; CDR2 reads SVGEGT. The V gene lost 2 bases and the J gene lost 5 bases, with 10 bases spanning the gap.

This chain uses TRBV2 with TRBJ1-5; D gene unclear. This CDR3 region has 15 residues. Trimming pared 6 bases from V and 3 bases from J, leaving 15 bases between. The V gene's germline CDR1 is SNHLY and CDR2 FYNNEI. The CDR3 coding sequence is TGTGCCAGCAGGAAAGCCTCGGGCGACAATCAGCCCCAGCATTTT. Translation: CASRKASGDNQPQHF.

CDR3 coding DNA: TGTGCCAGCATTAGCGCAGGGGCAGATACGCAGTATTTT. Protein: CASISAGADTQYF. This chain uses TRBV28 with TRBJ2-3; possible D gene TRBD1, 6 bases. Germline V lookup: CDR1 MDHEN, CDR2 SYDVKM. The CDR3 consists of 13 residues. Trimming stripped 7 bases from V and 4 bases from J, with 12 bases between.

This clonotype occurred a few times. The rearrangement joins TRBV2 to TRBJ2-5; perhaps TRBD1 as D (8 bases). The CDR3 has 14 amino acids. Trimming cost V 5 bases and J 9 bases, with 19 bases left between them. Germline lookup yields CDR1 SNHLY and CDR2 FYNNEI. The CDR3 coding sequence is TGTGCCAGCAGTCCACAGGGGGGGCCAGGGGCCCAGTACTTC. Translating gives CASSPQGGPGAQYF.